Below, one T cell receptor (beta chain) is given with its context. What antigen it recognizes has not been identified. No qualities accompany the bases; no much larger clone lies one base away. V is shortened by 3 bases, J by 2 bases, and the region joining them spans 11 bases. The CDR3 spans 14 residues, from the cysteine through the phenylalanine. Only CDR3 DNA is held: 42 bases, read in frame from base 1. The sample was run on an Illumina HiSeq 2500. Quantitative 5'-RACE with molecular barcodes was the method used to prepare the TCR beta libraries. As for the original processing: A new computational method, built on a probabilistic model of VDJ rearrangement, was used to identify disease-linked TCR variants. The public reads were reanalyzed by TCRdb: fastp trimming at Q25, MiXCR alignment, in-frame beta chains only. When rows share a CDR3 protein, they turn into one entry using the most common DNA and genes. These V and J calls rely on TCRdb rather than the paper's analysis. The sample table records around 340,000 distinct CDR3 sequences; about 20% of these occur just once. The top ten hold around 13% of the sample.

The entry originates in a study of CD8 T cells in ankylosing spondylitis (dated by TCRdb to the late 2010s). Background for the entire study: T cell receptor beta repertoires were profiled in healthy donors and ankylosing spondylitis patients so that disease-linked TCR variants could be found. The full study cohort comprised around 25 ankylosing spondylitis patients and roughly 100 healthy donors. Peripheral blood samples were taken, and synovial fluid was additionally collected from ankylosing spondylitis patients. The research as a whole found: The disease-linked clones showed a CD8+ phenotype and occurred at relatively low frequencies in peripheral blood. A TCR beta motif made up of fewer than 10 highly homologous amino acid variants appeared to be characteristic of blood from ankylosing spondylitis patients. Some motif variants had previously been reported in the synovial fluid and blood of reactive arthritis patients, which suggests shared mechanisms of disease initiation. The disease-linked clones were reported to be significantly enriched in matched synovial fluid samples from ankylosing spondylitis patients.

Sample: blood, either unsorted or a sorted T cell fraction (not recorded which). The receptor's source is a male donor with ankylosing spondylitis or in good health (not recorded which). The sequence is built from TRBV12-3 or TRBV12-4 and TRBJ2-7; TRBD1 is a possible D gene, resting on 5 matching bases. The CDR3 has the sequence CASSFATGAYEQYF. The sequenced DNA: TGTGCCAGCAGTTTCGCCACAGGTGCCTACGAGCAGTACTTC.